This T cell receptor (beta chain) was sequenced during a study of cytomegalovirus exposure and HLA in healthy donors. The V gene's germline CDR1 is MDHEN and CDR2 SYDVKM. V dropped 5 bases and J dropped 0; count of bases not matched to a gene: 1. The CDR3 extends over 14 amino acids. PCR primers comprised 60 Vbeta and 13 Jbeta primers. The protocol was immunoSEQ multiplex PCR, while the TCRdb copy is restricted to in-frame clones and leaves out a portion. The sample includes about 160,000 clones, roughly three quarters of them seen just once. This clone was picked up a small number of times. The chain employs TRBV28 and TRBJ1-3; 7 bases fit TRBD1. This clonotype was sampled from a man aged 55 to 70 in good health and CMV-seronegative. Input material: PBMCs. For the CDR3, the DNA is TGTGCCAGCAGTGCAGGGGGCTCTGGAAACACCATATATTTT. Its protein product is CASSAGGSGNTIYF.